One and the same sample provided the 20 T cell receptor beta chains below, sequenced in a study of beta chain features in type 1 diabetes. General observations from the study: Within each of all four CD4+ subsets, Type 1 diabetes patients had TCRB CDR3s that were moderately but significantly shorter.

These TCRs are of unknown antigen specificity. The study reverse transcribed the entire isolated RNA, so it sequenced expressed TCRB transcripts. Measured with immunoSEQ multiplex PCR; TCRdb has only the in-frame clones, and not every one. The sample holds 600,000 to 700,000 clones, roughly an eighth seen once. Material: naive CD4+ T cells from blood. These TCRs come from a man younger than 40 with type 1 diabetes.

The chain links TRBV19 to TRBJ1-1; D is perhaps TRBD1 (5 bases). In germline, CDR1 is LNHDA, CDR2 SQIVND (reference sequence). V dropped 3 bases and J dropped 2 bases, with 10 bases sitting between them. This CDR3 is 14 amino acids long. CDR3 protein: CASSIQGGNTEAFF. CDR3 in DNA: TGTGCCAGTAGTATTCAGGGCGGAAACACTGAAGCTTTCTTT.

In its sample, this clone was seen a few times. The V gene is TRBV6-5, the J gene TRBJ1-4; D perhaps matches TRBD1 (5 bases). The CDR3 sequence is 15 residues long. The germline V gene encodes CDR1 MNHEY and CDR2 SVGAGI. V dropped 0 bases and J dropped 3 bases, with 8 bases sitting between them. The CDR3, as DNA: TGTGCCAGCAGTTACTCTCTAGGGGCTAATGAAAAACTGTTTTTT. Translated: CASSYSLGANEKLFF.

V usage is TRBV6-6 and J usage is TRBJ1-2, with D tentatively TRBD1 (5 bases). This CDR3 is 14 amino acids long. The V end was cut by 5 bases, the J end by 0 bases, with 10 bases between. Germline-derived CDR1 and CDR2 are MNHNY and SVGAGI (reference sequence). CDR3: CASSGRDSNYGYTF. The DNA for the CDR3 is TGTGCCAGCAGTGGCCGGGACTCTAACTATGGCTACACCTTC.

This chain uses TRBV5-1 with TRBJ2-5, with D possibly being TRBD2 (5 bases). The CDR3 extends over 14 amino acids. CDR1 and CDR2 from the germline V gene are SGHRS and YFSETQ. The V and J ends lost 5 bases and 12 bases respectively, with 23 bases between them. The CDR3 spells CASSLLDYRQTKYF. CDR3 DNA sequence: TGCGCCAGCAGTTTACTCGACTACCGCCAAACAAAGTACTTC.

In its sample, this clone was seen a few times. The chain couples TRBV2 to TRBJ2-2; D gene unclear. V dropped 0 bases and J dropped 7 bases, with 6 bases sitting between them. Germline V gives CDR1 SNHLY, CDR2 FYNNEI. The CDR3 totals 13 residues. The chain's CDR3 is CASSEAPIGELFF. The CDR3 nucleotides read TGTGCCAGCAGTGAAGCGCCGATCGGGGAGCTGTTTTTT.

The V and J genes are TRBV29-1 and TRBJ2-1; D is ambiguous. The V and J ends lost 3 bases and 0 bases respectively, with 9 bases between them. The CDR3 loop spans 14 amino acids. Germline values: CDR1 SQVTM, CDR2 ANQGSEA. CDR3 in amino acids: CSVDMSLSYNEQFF. CDR3 DNA sequence: TGCAGCGTTGATATGAGTCTCTCCTACAATGAGCAGTTCTTC.

This clone was recorded a few times. The genes are TRBV6-5 and TRBJ2-5; D remains ambiguous. Trimming removed 4 bases at V and 1 base at J, with 7 bases between. The CDR3 contains 13 residues. Looked up from germline, CDR1 is MNHEY and CDR2 is SVGAGI. In DNA, the CDR3 is TGTGCCAGCAGTTTACACAGCCAAGAGACCCAGTACTTC. Protein: CASSLHSQETQYF.

V usage is TRBV5-1 and J usage is TRBJ1-4, with D tentatively TRBD1 (6 bases). The V end was cut by 4 bases, the J end by 2 bases, with 9 bases between. The CDR3 has 14 residues. Germline CDR1 and CDR2: SGHRS and YFSETQ. This chain's CDR3 is CASSRTATNEKLFF. CDR3 DNA sequence: TGCGCCAGCAGCAGGACAGCTACTAATGAAAAACTGTTTTTT.

This chain uses TRBV7-2 with TRBJ1-5; TRBD1 aligns across 8 bases. The V segment lost 5 bases and the J segment 5 bases; nucleotides outside the gene matches: 8. CDR3 size: 15 residues. Germline assignment: CDR1 SGHTA and CDR2 FQGNSA. CDR3 sequence (DNA): TGTGCCAGCAGCCCCCGGACAGGGTTTGATCAGCCCCAGCATTTT. Protein sequence: CASSPRTGFDQPQHF.

The V call is TRBV5-1, the J call TRBJ2-2; tentatively, D is TRBD1 (5 bases). The CDR3 extends over 13 amino acids. V gave up 7 bases and J gave up 1 base, with 8 bases separating them. The germline V gene has CDR1 SGHRS and CDR2 YFSETQ. The CDR3 loop reads CASGGQNTGELFF. Here the CDR3 DNA reads TGCGCCAGCGGCGGACAGAACACCGGGGAGCTGTTTTTT. The whole variable domain, remainder taken from reference TRBV5-1 and TRBJ2-2, is KAGVTQTPRYLIKTRGQQVTLSCSPISGHRSVSWYQQTPGQGLQFLFEYFSETQRNKGNFPGRFSGRQFSNSRSEMNVSTLELGDSALYLCASGGQNTGELFFGEGSRLTVL.

This clone was counted a few times. The rearrangement links TRBV15 to TRBJ2-2; 10 bases align to TRBD1. The CDR3 has 18 residues. V was pared by 4 bases and J by 6 bases, with 14 bases of the junction left unmatched. CDR1 is LNHNV and CDR2 is YYDKDF in the germline V gene (reference sequence). The CDR3 DNA sequence: TGTGCCACCAGCACTCCAGCACCGGGACAGGGGAAGGCCGGGGAGCTGTTTTTT. Its protein is CATSTPAPGQGKAGELFF.

This clone has only a few counts. V and J are TRBV7-9 and TRBJ2-1; D gene ambiguous. This CDR3 region has 11 residues. Per the germline V gene, CDR1 is SEHNR and CDR2 is FQNEAQ (reference sequence). Trimming took 3 bases from V and 10 from J, leaving 7 bases between them. CDR3 loop: CASSFLIEQFF. The DNA of the CDR3 is TGTGCCAGCAGCTTCCTAATAGAGCAGTTCTTC.

The rearrangement uses TRBV5-1 and TRBJ2-5, with D perhaps TRBD2 (5 bases). Germline CDR1 SGHRS, CDR2 YFSETQ. The CDR3 is made up of 16 amino acids. Trimming removed 3 bases at V and 5 bases at J, with 20 bases between. Here the CDR3 reads CASSWADYVTGETQYF. CDR3 nucleotide sequence: TGCGCCAGCAGCTGGGCCGACTACGTGACCGGGGAGACCCAGTACTTC. Drawing the rest from reference TRBV5-1 and TRBJ2-5, the complete variable domain is KAGVTQTPRYLIKTRGQQVTLSCSPISGHRSVSWYQQTPGQGLQFLFEYFSETQRNKGNFPGRFSGRQFSNSRSEMNVSTLELGDSALYLCASSWADYVTGETQYFGPGTRLLVL.

The chain couples TRBV4-1 to TRBJ2-7; D is perhaps TRBD1 (7 bases). Germline-derived CDR1 and CDR2 are MGHRA and YSYEKL. Trimming removed 5 bases at V and 5 bases at J, with 16 bases between. The CDR3 is 14 amino acids. This chain's CDR3 is CASSFRQGGNEQYF. The CDR3 DNA follows: TGCGCCAGCAGCTTCCGACAGGGAGGTAACGAGCAGTACTTC.

There are a few counts of this clone. This rearrangement joins TRBV29-1 to TRBJ1-2, with 8 bases lining up with TRBD1. The germline CDR1 and CDR2 sequences are SQVTM and ANQGSEA. The CDR3 is 15 amino acids. J was trimmed by 8 bases and V by 5 bases; bases with no gene match: 16. Here the CDR3 DNA reads TGCAGCGTTACCTTCGGGACAGGCGATCGTCGAGGCTACACCTTC. It specifies CSVTFGTGDRRGYTF.

This chain uses TRBV28 with TRBJ2-7; 11 nucleotides line up with TRBD2. The CDR3 is made up of 14 amino acids. Germline assignment: CDR1 MDHEN and CDR2 SYDVKM. Unmatched junction bases numbered 4, after V lost 6 bases and J lost 3 bases. CDR3 region: CASRSGTSGYEQYF. The CDR3 DNA reads TGTGCCAGCAGGTCCGGGACTAGCGGCTACGAGCAGTACTTC.

This clone was detected a few times. The junction differs from germline at one of its ends, possibly a read error. Here the CDR3 DNA reads TGTGCCAGCAGTGAAGCGCCGGGGGTTTACTTC. Translating gives CASSEAPGVYF. The V and J genes are TRBV2 and TRBJ1-2, with D perhaps TRBD1 (5 bases). From germline, CDR1 is SNHLY and CDR2 FYNNEI. The CDR3 runs to 11 residues. Filled out from reference TRBV2 and TRBJ1-2, the complete variable domain reads EPEVTQTPSHQVTQMGQEVILRCVPISNHLYFYWYRQILGQKVEFLVSFYNNEISEKSEIFDDQFSVERPDGSNFTLKIRSTKLEDSAMYFCASSEAPGVYFGSGTRLTVV.

This clone has a handful of counts. The chain uses TRBV7-2 and TRBJ1-2; TRBD1 is a possible D gene (5 bases). This CDR3 region has 15 residues. Trimming shortened V by 0 bases and J by 1 base, and 9 bases separated the two germline ends. From germline, CDR1 is SGHTA and CDR2 FQGNSA. The CDR3 DNA follows: TGTGCCAGCAGCTTAGCAGGGGACCTTAACTATGGCTACACCTTC. Amino acid sequence: CASSLAGDLNYGYTF.

The chain employs TRBV9 and TRBJ1-6; 9 bases are a match to TRBD1. Trimming took 3 bases from V and 9 from J; bases not matched to a gene: 10. This CDR3 has 16 residues. CDR1 is SGDLS, CDR2 YYNGEE, per germline. The CDR3 is CASSATEGQGISPLHF. The CDR3 DNA is TGTGCCAGCAGCGCAACGGAGGGACAGGGAATTTCACCCCTCCACTTT.

The chain employs TRBV6-6 and TRBJ2-3; 11 bases match TRBD2. Germline V gene lookup returns CDR1 MNHNY and CDR2 SVGAGI (reference sequence). Trimming cost V 0 bases and J 8 bases; bases outside gene matches: 4. This CDR3 contains 15 residues. The CDR3 is CASSYSTSGVGTQYF. CDR3 in DNA: TGTGCCAGCAGTTACTCGACTAGCGGGGTTGGTACGCAGTATTTT.